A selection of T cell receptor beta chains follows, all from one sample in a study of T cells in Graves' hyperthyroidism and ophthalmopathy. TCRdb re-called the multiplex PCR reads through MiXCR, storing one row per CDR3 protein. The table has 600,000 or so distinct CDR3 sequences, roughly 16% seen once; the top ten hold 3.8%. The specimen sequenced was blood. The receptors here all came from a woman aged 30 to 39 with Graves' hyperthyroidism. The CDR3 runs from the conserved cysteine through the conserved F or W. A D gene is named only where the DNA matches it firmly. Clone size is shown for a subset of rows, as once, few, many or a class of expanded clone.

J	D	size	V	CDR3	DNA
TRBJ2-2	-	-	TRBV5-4	CASSGGLSTGELFF	TGTGCCAGCAGCGGGGGACTGTCCACCGGGGAGCTGTTTTTT
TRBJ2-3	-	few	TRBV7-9	CASSLVDSSTDTQYF	TGTGCCAGCAGCTTGGTAGATTCTAGCACAGATACGCAGTATTTT
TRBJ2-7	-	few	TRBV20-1	CSALTDLTYEQYF	TGCAGTGCTCTCACGGACCTAACCTACGAGCAGTACTTC
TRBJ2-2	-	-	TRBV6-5	CASSYSRAAGELFF	TGTGCCAGCAGTTACTCGAGGGCGGCCGGGGAGCTGTTTTTT
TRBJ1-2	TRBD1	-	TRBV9	CASSPRDSGSRGGYTF	TGTGCCAGCAGCCCCCGGGACAGTGGTTCGCGTGGGGGCTACACCTTC
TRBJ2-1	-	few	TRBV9	CASSVGDAMGYNEQFF	TGTGCCAGCAGCGTAGGGGATGCGATGGGGTACAATGAGCAGTTCTTC
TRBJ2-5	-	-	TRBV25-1	CASRPPEETQYF	TGTGCCAGCAGGCCTCCCGAGGAGACCCAGTACTTC
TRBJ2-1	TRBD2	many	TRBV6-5	CASSYEAGGGNEQFF	TGTGCCAGCAGTTACGAGGCCGGGGGGGGAAATGAGCAGTTCTTC
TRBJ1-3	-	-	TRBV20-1	CSAGRDSGNTIYF	TGCAGTGCTGGAAGGGACTCTGGAAACACCATATATTTT
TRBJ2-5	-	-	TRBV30	CAWSRGDVILYF	TGTGCCTGGAGTCGAGGGGACGTAATATTGTACTTC
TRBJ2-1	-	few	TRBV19	CASSPSGDNEQFF	TGTGCCAGTAGTCCCTCCGGGGACAATGAGCAGTTCTTC
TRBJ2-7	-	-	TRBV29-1	CGVPGAYEQYF	TGCGGCGTACCGGGAGCCTACGAGCAGTACTTC
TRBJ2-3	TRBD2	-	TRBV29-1	CSVNGGVTDTQYF	TGCAGCGTGAACGGGGGGGTTACAGATACGCAGTATTTT
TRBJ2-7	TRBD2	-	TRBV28	CASSFGGGSAYNEQYF	TGTGCCAGCAGTTTTGGCGGCGGGAGCGCCTACAATGAGCAGTACTTC
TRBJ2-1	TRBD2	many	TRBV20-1	CSARLAGRYNEQFF	TGCAGTGCCAGGCTAGCGGGACGATACAATGAGCAGTTCTTC
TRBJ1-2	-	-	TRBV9	CASSGLRNGYTF	TGTGCCAGCAGCGGCCTCAGGAATGGCTACACCTTC
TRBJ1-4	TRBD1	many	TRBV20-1	CSASGQGATNEKLFF	TGCAGTGCTAGTGGGCAGGGGGCGACTAATGAAAAACTGTTTTTT
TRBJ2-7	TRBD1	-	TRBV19	CASSMTGYYEQYF	TGTGCCAGTAGTATGACAGGGTACTACGAGCAGTACTTC
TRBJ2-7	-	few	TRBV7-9	CASSLTVGEWYEQYF	TGTGCCAGCAGCTTAACCGTCGGAGAGTGGTACGAGCAGTACTTC
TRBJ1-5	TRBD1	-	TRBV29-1	CSVSGGARGQPQHF	TGCAGCGTTTCAGGGGGCGCGAGAGGTCAGCCCCAGCATTTT
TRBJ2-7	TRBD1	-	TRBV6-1	CASSQDRGVSYEQYF	TGTGCCAGCAGCCAAGACAGGGGGGTATCCTACGAGCAGTACTTC
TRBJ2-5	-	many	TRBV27	CASSLSPLGTQYF	TGTGCCAGCAGCTTAAGTCCCTTGGGGACCCAGTACTTC
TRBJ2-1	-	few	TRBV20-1	CSARARTEINEQFF	TGCAGTGCTAGAGCCCGGACAGAAATCAATGAGCAGTTCTTC
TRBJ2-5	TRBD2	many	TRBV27	CASGLAGVRETQYF	TGTGCCAGTGGACTAGCGGGAGTAAGGGAGACCCAGTACTTC
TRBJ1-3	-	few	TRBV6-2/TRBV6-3	CASSYILNTIYF	TGTGCCAGCAGTTACATTTTAAACACCATATATTTT
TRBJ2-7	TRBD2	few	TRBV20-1	CSAATSGSRDEQYF	TGCAGTGCCGCGACTAGCGGGAGTCGGGACGAGCAGTACTTC
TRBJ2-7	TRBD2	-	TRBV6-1	CASIAGGLSYEQYF	TGTGCCAGTATAGCGGGAGGGCTATCCTACGAGCAGTACTTC
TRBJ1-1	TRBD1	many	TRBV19	CASSTPGGRTEAFF	TGTGCCAGTAGTACCCCAGGGGGTCGCACTGAAGCTTTCTTT
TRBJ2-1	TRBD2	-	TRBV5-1	CASSFGGRAENEQFF	TGCGCCAGCAGCTTTGGGGGGAGGGCGGAGAATGAGCAGTTCTTC
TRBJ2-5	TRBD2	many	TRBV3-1	CASSSSSGRGGETQYF	TGTGCCAGCAGCTCCTCTAGCGGGAGGGGTGGTGAGACCCAGTACTTC
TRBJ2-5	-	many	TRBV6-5	CASSYSQGPRRPWETQYF	TGTGCCAGCAGTTACTCTCAGGGCCCCAGGCGTCCGTGGGAGACCCAGTACTTC
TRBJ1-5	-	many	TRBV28	CASSPQGKSNQPQHF	TGTGCCAGCAGTCCCCAGGGGAAGAGCAATCAGCCCCAGCATTTT
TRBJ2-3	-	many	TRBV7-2	CASRGGGVKDTQYF	TGTGCCAGCAGAGGGGGGGGAGTCAAAGATACGCAGTATTTT
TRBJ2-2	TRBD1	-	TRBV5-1	CASSLVQGAGELFF	TGCGCCAGCAGCTTAGTACAGGGGGCCGGGGAGCTGTTTTTT
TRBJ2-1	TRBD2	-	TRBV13	CASSISGTPYNEQFF	TGTGCCAGCAGCATTAGCGGGACTCCCTACAATGAGCAGTTCTTC
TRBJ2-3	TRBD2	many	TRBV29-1	CSADSGTSTDTQYF	TGCAGCGCCGATAGCGGGACTAGCACAGATACGCAGTATTTT
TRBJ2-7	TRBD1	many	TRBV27	CASSPGTGADYEQYF	TGTGCCAGCAGTCCCGGGACAGGGGCCGACTACGAGCAGTACTTC
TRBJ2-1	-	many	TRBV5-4	CASSLWLADEQFF	TGTGCCAGCAGCTTGTGGCTAGCCGATGAGCAGTTCTTC
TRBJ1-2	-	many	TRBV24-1	CATSDSTASYTF	TGTGCCACCAGTGATTCGACAGCCTCGTACACCTTC
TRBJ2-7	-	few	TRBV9	CASSVVGDAPYEQYF	TGTGCCAGCAGCGTAGTCGGGGACGCTCCCTACGAGCAGTACTTC
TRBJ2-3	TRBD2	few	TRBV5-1	CASSLQTSGATDTQYF	TGCGCCAGCAGCCTACAGACTAGCGGGGCCACAGATACGCAGTATTTT
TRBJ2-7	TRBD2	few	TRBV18	CASSPGVGLAGAEQYF	TGTGCCAGCTCACCAGGTGTGGGACTAGCGGGAGCCGAGCAGTACTTC
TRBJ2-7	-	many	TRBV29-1	CSVRDSIREQYF	TGCAGCGTGCGGGACTCTATCCGCGAGCAGTACTTC
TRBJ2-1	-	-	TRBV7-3	CASSPRSESSYNEQFF	TGTGCCAGCAGCCCACGGAGCGAGAGCTCCTACAATGAGCAGTTCTTC
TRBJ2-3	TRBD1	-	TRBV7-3	CASSSSAQGVIADTQYF	TGTGCCAGCAGCTCCTCGGCTCAGGGGGTAATTGCAGATACGCAGTATTTT
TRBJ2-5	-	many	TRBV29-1	CSVNRGETQYF	TGCAGCGTAAATAGGGGAGAGACCCAGTACTTC